Presented here are 20 T cell receptor beta chains from one specimen sequenced in a study of blood T cell repertoires in COVID-19. TCRdb's copy holds only in-frame clones and misses some; the assay was immunoSEQ multiplex PCR. The repertoire holds 220,000 or so clones, with 70% to 90% as singletons. Sequencing was performed on peripheral blood. Source of these receptors: a man aged 45 to 65 who had recovered from COVID-19.

As DNA, the CDR3 is TGTGCCAGCAGTTTATCCCCGACACTGGGTCTGTTTTTT. This encodes CASSLSPTLGLFF. The chain joins TRBV28 to TRBJ1-4, with D unresolved. The V end was cut by 1 base, the J end by 14 bases, with 14 bases between. Germline V gives CDR1 MDHEN, CDR2 SYDVKM. CDR3 size: 13 residues. Variable domain in full (rest from reference TRBV28 and TRBJ1-4): DVKVTQSSRYLVKRTGEKVFLECVQDMDHENMFWYRQDPGLGLRLIYFSYDVKMKEKGDIPEGYSVSREKKERFSLILESASTNQTSMYLCASSLSPTLGLFFGSGTQLSVL.

In DNA form, the CDR3 reads TGCGCCGGATCTTTAGGGGGAAGCTCCTACAATGAGCAGTTCTTC. Protein sequence: CAGSLGGSSYNEQFF. This chain joins TRBV5-1 and TRBJ2-1, with D tentatively TRBD1 (6 bases). CDR3 length: 15 amino acids. Trimming took off 10 bases at V and 0 bases at J, with 17 bases between the two ends. Germline V gene sequence: CDR1 SGHRS, CDR2 YFSETQ.

CDR3 amino acids: CASSPRSGFSGETQYF. The CDR3 DNA reads as TGTGCCAGCAGTCCCCGGTCGGGGTTCTCGGGAGAGACCCAGTACTTC. This rearrangement joins TRBV28 to TRBJ2-5; D perhaps matches TRBD2 (5 bases). V was shortened by 5 bases and J by 4 bases, with 20 bases between the two germline ends. CDR1 MDHEN and CDR2 SYDVKM come from the germline V gene. The length of the CDR3 is 16 residues. The full variable domain, in which reference TRBV28 and TRBJ2-5 provide the parts outside the CDR3, is DVKVTQSSRYLVKRTGEKVFLECVQDMDHENMFWYRQDPGLGLRLIYFSYDVKMKEKGDIPEGYSVSREKKERFSLILESASTNQTSMYLCASSPRSGFSGETQYFGPGTRLLVL.

The chain uses TRBV12-3 or TRBV12-4 and TRBJ2-5, with TRBD1 matching over 8 bases. The CDR3 consists of 13 residues. Trimming cost V 5 bases and J 3 bases; bases outside gene matches: 2. DNA for the CDR3: TGTGCCAGCAGTCCGGGACAGGAAGAGACCCAGTACTTC. Translating gives CASSPGQEETQYF.

This chain connects TRBV7-6 to TRBJ2-2, with 9 nucleotides matching TRBD1. The CDR3 has 16 residues. V dropped 5 bases and J dropped 3; count of bases not matched to a gene: 7. The germline gives CDR1 SGHVS, CDR2 FNYEAQ. CDR3 DNA sequence: TGTGCCAGCAGCGTCCGACAGGGGGTCTACACCGGGGAGCTGTTTTTT. Its protein product is CASSVRQGVYTGELFF.

This rearrangement joins TRBV4-1 to TRBJ1-3, with D perhaps matching TRBD1 (6 bases). CDR3 length equals 17 residues. Germline V lookup: CDR1 MGHRA, CDR2 YSYEKL. Trimming pared 0 bases from V and 0 bases from J, leaving 12 bases between. CDR3 nucleotide sequence: TGCGCCAGCAGCCAAGATACCGGGACAATCTCTGGAAACACCATATATTTT. Amino acids: CASSQDTGTISGNTIYF.

The genes are TRBV7-9 and TRBJ2-7; 11 bases fit TRBD1. J lost 6 bases, V lost 6 bases, and 16 bases had no gene match. Germline CDR1 is SEHNR and CDR2 is FQNEAQ (reference sequence). The CDR3 extends over 17 amino acids. CDR3 protein: CASSPSNVRTGGSEQYF. CDR3 sequence (DNA): TGTGCCAGCAGTCCATCGAATGTCCGGACAGGGGGCTCCGAGCAGTACTTC.

The CDR3 loop is CASSQTRVTDTGYTF. The CDR3 DNA follows: TGCGCCAGCAGTCAAACCCGAGTTACAGACACTGGCTACACCTTC. The chain carries TRBV23-1 and TRBJ1-2; unclear D gene. TRBV23-1 is given ORF status, its function remaining uncertain. The CDR3 consists of 15 residues. Trimming took 2 bases from V and 7 from J, leaving 17 bases between them.

This clone was picked up a small number of times. J is TRBJ2-1 and V is TRBV23-1, with 12 bases aligning to TRBD2. TRBV23-1 is an ORF, and what it does is uncertain. V dropped 6 bases and J dropped 2; count of bases not matched to a gene: 5. The CDR3 contains 16 residues. The CDR3 loop is CASSFLAGGPYNEQFF. DNA for the CDR3: TGCGCCAGCAGCTTTCTAGCGGGAGGGCCCTACAATGAGCAGTTCTTC.

The gene calls are TRBV29-1 and TRBJ1-2; a possible D gene is TRBD1 (5 bases). V dropped 4 bases and J dropped 2 bases, with 11 bases sitting between them. Germline V CDR1 and CDR2: SQVTM, ANQGSEA. The CDR3 is 13 amino acids. CDR3 sequence (DNA): TGCAGCGTTGCACCTCAGGGAAACTATGGCTACACCTTC. Its protein product is CSVAPQGNYGYTF.

The chain uses TRBV29-1 and TRBJ2-3; TRBD2 aligns across 8 bases. V shed 6 bases, J shed 5 bases, and the junction held 16 bases outside the gene matches. This CDR3 contains 16 residues. Germline assignment: CDR1 SQVTM and CDR2 ANQGSEA. The CDR3 protein is CSVWAQGLESLDTQYF. The CDR3 DNA sequence: TGCAGCGTGTGGGCACAGGGACTAGAATCTTTAGATACGCAGTATTTT.

The V gene is TRBV5-5, the J gene TRBJ1-5; TRBD1 aligns across 7 bases. The CDR3 sequence is 15 residues long. The V segment lost 6 bases and the J segment 4 bases; nucleotides outside the gene matches: 10. Germline V lookup: CDR1 SGHKS, CDR2 YYEKEE (reference sequence). The CDR3 coding sequence is TGTGCCAGCATGAAGATCGGGACAGAAAATCAGCCCCAGCATTTT. This encodes CASMKIGTENQPQHF.

V and J are TRBV9 and TRBJ2-5; TRBD2 agrees at 7 bases. Germline CDR1 reads SGDLS; CDR2 reads YYNGEE. The V gene end was trimmed by 2 bases and the J gene end by 1 base; junction bases not matched to a gene: 11. The CDR3 runs 17 residues. Here the CDR3 DNA reads TGTGCCAGCAGCGTCGGCACTAGCGTTAGGGTCCAAGAGACCCAGTACTTC. Translation gives CASSVGTSVRVQETQYF.

This sequence joins TRBV9 and TRBJ2-7; 8 bases map to TRBD1. Trimming cost V 3 bases and J 2 bases; bases outside gene matches: 4. The CDR3 sequence is 14 residues long. In germline, CDR1 is SGDLS, CDR2 YYNGEE. The DNA of the CDR3 is TGTGCCAGCAGCGCCGGACAGGGAACCTACGAGCAGTACTTC. This translates into CASSAGQGTYEQYF. The whole variable domain, remainder taken from reference TRBV9 and TRBJ2-7, is DSGVTQTPKHLITATGQRVTLRCSPRSGDLSVYWYQQSLDQGLQFLIQYYNGEERAKGNILERFSAQQFPDLHSELNLSSLELGDSALYFCASSAGQGTYEQYFGPGTRLTVT.

This chain uses TRBV19 with TRBJ2-5, with 9 positions matching TRBD1. From germline, CDR1 is LNHDA and CDR2 SQIVND (reference sequence). Germline trimming cut 0 bases from V and 6 bases from J; bases unmatched to any gene: 5. The CDR3 totals 15 residues. The CDR3 nucleotides read TGTGCCAGTAGTATAGAGGGACAGGGACGGAAGACCCAGTACTTC. It is translated as CASSIEGQGRKTQYF.

The J gene is TRBJ2-4, the V gene TRBV5-4, with 9 bases fitting TRBD1. J gave up 2 bases and V 3 bases, and 6 bases lay outside the gene matches. The CDR3 is made up of 16 amino acids. Germline V gene lookup returns CDR1 SGHNT and CDR2 YYREEE (reference sequence). This CDR3 reads CASSYPGQGPKNIQYF. CDR3 bases: TGTGCCAGCAGCTACCCGGGACAGGGACCCAAAAACATTCAGTACTTC.

This rearrangement joins TRBV7-9 to TRBJ2-7; 10 bases fit TRBD1. This CDR3 is 15 amino acids long. Looked up from germline, CDR1 is SEHNR and CDR2 is FQNEAQ (reference sequence). Trimming took 2 bases from V and 3 from J; bases not matched to a gene: 4. The CDR3 region is CASSLPGTGDYEQYF. The CDR3 nucleotides are TGTGCCAGCAGCTTACCGGGGACAGGGGACTACGAGCAGTACTTC.

The chain recombines TRBV19 with TRBJ1-5, with 9 bases matching TRBD1. This CDR3 comprises 16 residues. V was clipped by 0 bases and J by 6 bases; unmatched bases: 6. Looked up from germline, CDR1 is LNHDA and CDR2 is SQIVND (reference sequence). The CDR3 sequence: CASSIDRDRVRQPQHF. For the CDR3, the DNA is TGTGCCAGTAGTATAGATAGGGACAGGGTCCGTCAGCCCCAGCATTTT.

The CDR3 is CASSLDSDYGYTF. DNA of the CDR3: TGTGCCAGCAGCTTAGATTCGGACTATGGCTACACCTTC. The chain couples TRBV7-9 to TRBJ1-2; D not resolved. This CDR3 region has 13 residues. Germline V CDR1 and CDR2: SEHNR, FQNEAQ (reference sequence). V was cut by 1 base and J by 3 bases, with 6 bases left in between.

The rearrangement links TRBV27 to TRBJ1-1; a possible D gene is TRBD1 (6 bases). V was pared by 4 bases and J by 4 bases, with 13 bases between. Germline assignment: CDR1 MNHEY and CDR2 SMNVEV (reference sequence). The CDR3 spans 14 residues. CDR3 region: CASSSRGLGTEAFF. CDR3 DNA sequence: TGTGCCAGCAGTTCCAGGGGTTTGGGCACTGAAGCTTTCTTT.